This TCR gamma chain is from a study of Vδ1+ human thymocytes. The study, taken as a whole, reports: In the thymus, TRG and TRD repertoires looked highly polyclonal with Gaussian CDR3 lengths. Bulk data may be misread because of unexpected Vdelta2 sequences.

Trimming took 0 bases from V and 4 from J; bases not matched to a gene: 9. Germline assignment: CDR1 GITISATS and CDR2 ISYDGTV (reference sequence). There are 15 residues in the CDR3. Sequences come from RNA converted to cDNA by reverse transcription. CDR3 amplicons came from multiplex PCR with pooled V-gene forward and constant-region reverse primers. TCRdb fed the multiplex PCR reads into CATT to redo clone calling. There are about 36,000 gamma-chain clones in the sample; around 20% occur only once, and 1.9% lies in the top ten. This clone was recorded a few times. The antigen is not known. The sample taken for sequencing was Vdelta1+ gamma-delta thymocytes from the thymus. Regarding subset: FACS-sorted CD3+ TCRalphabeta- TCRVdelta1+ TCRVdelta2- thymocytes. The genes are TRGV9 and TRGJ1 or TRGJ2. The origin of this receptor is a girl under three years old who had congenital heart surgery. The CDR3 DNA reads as TGTGCCTTGTGGGAGGTGAGGGAAGGGTATTATAAGAAACTCTTT. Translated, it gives CALWEVREGYYKKLF.